The 18 T cell receptor beta chains given below trace back to one sample, sequenced in a study of blood T cell repertoires in COVID-19. Measured with immunoSEQ multiplex PCR; TCRdb has only the in-frame clones, and not every one. Of about 420,000 clones listed, approximately 90% are singletons. Specimen: peripheral blood. These receptors all stem from a man younger than 35 with COVID-19, enrolled during active disease.

The CDR3 DNA follows: TGTGCCAGCTCATCTGTCGGGAACACTGAAGCTTTCTTT. This encodes CASSSVGNTEAFF. This chain connects TRBV18 to TRBJ1-1; D gene ambiguous. CDR1 is KGHSH, CDR2 LQKENI, per germline. The CDR3 has 13 amino acids. V was clipped by 5 bases and J by 1 base, with 8 bases between them.

The genes are TRBV6-5 and TRBJ1-1; 8 positions agree with TRBD1. This CDR3 has 13 amino acids. V lost 7 bases, J lost 1 base, and 2 bases stayed unmatched. The germline CDR1 and CDR2 sequences are MNHEY and SVGAGI. CDR3 loop: CASNGQGNTEAFF. CDR3 nucleotides: TGTGCCAGCAACGGACAGGGGAACACTGAAGCTTTCTTT.

The chain is built from TRBV7-9 and TRBJ2-7; a weak D match, TRBD2 (5 bases). Germline V gene data show CDR1 as SEHNR and CDR2 as FQNEAQ (reference sequence). Trimming removed 1 base from V and 2 bases from J, with 15 bases in between. The CDR3 is 16 amino acids. CDR3 DNA: TGTGCCAGCAGCTTAGACGACAAATCGGAGGCCTACGAGCAGTACTTC. As protein: CASSLDDKSEAYEQYF.

This clone was recorded only once. The rearrangement uses TRBV28 and TRBJ2-2, with TRBD2 matching over 10 bases. Germline assignment: CDR1 MDHEN and CDR2 SYDVKM. This CDR3 is 19 amino acids long. Unmatched junction bases numbered 14, after V lost 5 bases and J lost 2 bases. The CDR3 nucleotides read TGTGCCAGCAGTGACAATCCACCTGGGACTAGCGTTAACACCGGGGAGCTGTTTTTT. The encoded protein is CASSDNPPGTSVNTGELFF.

This sequence joins TRBV20-1 and TRBJ1-5; 11 bases are a match to TRBD1. Losses at the gene ends were 3 bases for V and 3 bases for J; bases not matched to a gene: 10. Germline-derived CDR1 and CDR2 are DFQATT and SNEGSKA (reference sequence). The CDR3 length is 17 residues. The CDR3 DNA is TGCAGTGCTAGTCAGACCGGGACAGGGGGGCTCAATCAGCCCCAGCATTTT. Protein product: CSASQTGTGGLNQPQHF.

Points on this clone: Its ends do not fully match the called genes, so a read error is possible. The genes are TRBV7-7 and TRBJ2-3; 9 bases fit TRBD2. The germline gives CDR1 SSHAT, CDR2 FNYEAQ (reference sequence). This CDR3 is 15 amino acids long. The CDR3 sequence: CASSLAGDTTDTQYF. The CDR3 nucleotides are TGTGCTAGCAGCTTAGCGGGAGACACCACAGATACGCAGTATTTT.

With respect to this clone: Other DNA sequences of this sample code for an identical CDR3. J is TRBJ2-1 and V is TRBV6-5, with D perhaps TRBD2 (6 bases). The germline gives CDR1 MNHEY, CDR2 SVGAGI. The CDR3 is 15 amino acids. The V and J ends lost 6 bases and 0 bases respectively, with 12 bases between them. The chain's CDR3 is CASSLSGSSYNEQFF. For the CDR3, the DNA is TGTGCCAGCAGCTTATCCGGGAGCTCCTACAATGAGCAGTTCTTC.

The genes are TRBV4-2 and TRBJ2-5; 9 bases line up with TRBD2. The CDR3 is made up of 16 amino acids. CDR1 LGHNA and CDR2 YNFKEQ come from the germline V gene. V shed 4 bases, J shed 4 bases, and the junction held 10 bases outside the gene matches. This CDR3 is CASSRRGREGGETQYF. Written as DNA, the CDR3 is TGTGCCAGCAGCCGCCGTGGGCGGGAGGGGGGAGAGACCCAGTACTTC.

This chain connects TRBV5-6 to TRBJ1-1; 8 bases fit TRBD1. The V segment lost 5 bases and the J segment 5 bases; nucleotides outside the gene matches: 5. The CDR3 length is 13 residues. Germline loops: CDR1 SGHDT, CDR2 YYEEEE. Here the CDR3 DNA reads TGTGCCAGCAGTCTCAACAGGGGGACTGAAGCTTTCTTT. It yields the protein CASSLNRGTEAFF.

The genes are TRBV13 and TRBJ2-5, with D maybe TRBD2 (6 bases). Germline V gene lookup returns CDR1 PRHDT and CDR2 FYEKMQ (reference sequence). V lost 5 bases and J lost 7, with 23 bases in between. The length of the CDR3 is 16 residues. The CDR3 DNA reads as TGTGCCAGCAGCCGGGGACTGGGAGTGACCAAAGGGACCCAGTACTTC. It codes for CASSRGLGVTKGTQYF.

The rearrangement links TRBV6-5 to TRBJ1-4; perhaps TRBD1 as D (5 bases). This CDR3 region has 15 residues. Germline V gene data show CDR1 as MNHEY and CDR2 as SVGAGI. V was clipped by 8 bases and J by 8 bases, with 21 bases between them. The CDR3 reads CASRRLGYRPEKLFF. CDR3 sequence (DNA): TGTGCCAGCCGCCGCCTCGGTTACAGGCCCGAAAAACTGTTTTTT.

V gene TRBV11-2 combines with J gene TRBJ2-4, with 9 bases that match TRBD1. The CDR3 length is 19 residues. The junction had 17 bases not matched to a gene; V was cut back by 4 bases and J by 4 bases. The germline V gene has CDR1 SGHAT and CDR2 FQNNGV. The CDR3 loop is CASSWKPGQGHSVKNIQYF. CDR3 DNA sequence: TGTGCCAGCAGCTGGAAGCCGGGACAGGGCCATAGTGTTAAAAACATTCAGTACTTC.

The V gene is TRBV28, the J gene TRBJ2-5; 10 positions agree with TRBD1. Trimming removed 6 bases from V and 5 bases from J; junction bases left unmatched: 9. The CDR3 has 15 amino acids. The germline gives CDR1 MDHEN, CDR2 SYDVKM. The CDR3 DNA reads as TGTGCCAGCAGCTACCAGACAGGGGGCGCGGAGACCCAGTACTTC. This sequence encodes CASSYQTGGAETQYF. Full variable domain (remainder filled in from reference TRBV28 and TRBJ2-5): DVKVTQSSRYLVKRTGEKVFLECVQDMDHENMFWYRQDPGLGLRLIYFSYDVKMKEKGDIPEGYSVSREKKERFSLILESASTNQTSMYLCASSYQTGGAETQYFGPGTRLLVL.

As concerns this clone: The sample carries other DNA sequences with the same CDR3. The V gene is TRBV19, the J gene TRBJ2-1; maybe TRBD2 (5 bases). This CDR3 has 13 residues. CDR1 and CDR2 (germline): LNHDA, SQIVND (reference sequence). V was cut by 6 bases and J by 4 bases, with 10 bases left in between. The CDR3 region has the DNA TGTGCCAGTAGCCCACGGGGATACAATGAGCAGTTCTTC. It translates to CASSPRGYNEQFF.

The chain is built from TRBV5-4 and TRBJ2-2, with D tentatively TRBD1 (6 bases). The V and J ends lost 0 bases and 5 bases respectively, with 8 bases between them. From germline, CDR1 is SGHNT and CDR2 YYREEE (reference sequence). The CDR3 sequence is 14 residues long. The CDR3 reads CASSLVGATGELFF. The CDR3 bases are TGTGCCAGCAGCTTGGTGGGGGCGACCGGGGAGCTGTTTTTT.

The chain links TRBV19 to TRBJ2-5; 10 bases align to TRBD1. The CDR3 contains 15 residues. Trimming cost V 7 bases and J 4 bases; bases outside gene matches: 9. Per germline, CDR1 LNHDA and CDR2 SQIVND (reference sequence). The chain's CDR3 is CASTDRGEKGETQYF. As DNA, the CDR3 is TGTGCCAGTACGGACAGGGGGGAAAAGGGAGAGACCCAGTACTTC.

The V and J genes are TRBV4-1 and TRBJ2-5; 7 bases are a match to TRBD1. The CDR3 is 16 amino acids. V lost 1 base and J lost 5; bases outside the gene matches: 10. Germline V gene sequence: CDR1 MGHRA, CDR2 YSYEKL. CDR3 nucleotide sequence: TGCGCCAGCAGCCAAGCCCCCGTGGGACAGAGGGAGACCCAGTACTTC. This translates into CASSQAPVGQRETQYF.

The CDR3 nucleotides are TGTGCCAGCAGCCCGACCGTCGGACTAGCGGGAGGGCTTGGGGCCAACGTCCTGACTTTC. This translates into CASSPTVGLAGGLGANVLTF. The chain employs TRBV9 and TRBJ2-6; TRBD2 matches 15 bases. The CDR3 sequence is 20 residues long. V gave up 4 bases and J gave up 3 bases; unmatched junction bases: 11. Germline CDR1 SGDLS, CDR2 YYNGEE.